What follows are 22 T cell receptor beta chains derived from one specimen sequenced in a study of cytomegalovirus exposure and HLA in healthy donors. Assay used: immunoSEQ multiplex PCR; TCRdb lists only in-frame clones, some missing. This table has 80,000 to 100,000 clones, roughly 93% appearing once. The specimen was PBMCs. Receptor source: a man aged 25-45 years in good health and CMV-seronegative.

The V call is TRBV5-1, the J call TRBJ2-6; maybe TRBD1 (6 bases). V was shortened by 0 bases and J by 13 bases, with 14 bases between the two germline ends. This CDR3 is built from 14 residues. CDR1 and CDR2 (germline): SGHRS, YFSETQ. Here the CDR3 DNA reads TGCGCCAGCAGCTTGGAGAGATTGGGGGCGGTCCTGACTTTC. Protein product: CASSLERLGAVLTF.

This clone appeared once. The chain combines TRBV10-1 with TRBJ2-1, with 9 bases identical to TRBD1. V lost 0 bases to trimming and J lost 7 bases; unmatched junction nucleotides: 7. The CDR3 has 16 residues. CDR1 WNHNN and CDR2 SYGVQD come from the germline V gene (reference sequence). The CDR3 bases are TGCGCCAGCAGTGAGTCTCCACCGGGACAGGGAAATGAGCAGTTCTTC. It specifies CASSESPPGQGNEQFF.

The chain links TRBV5-1 to TRBJ1-3; D may be TRBD1 (5 bases). From germline, CDR1 is SGHRS and CDR2 YFSETQ. This CDR3 has 17 residues. Trimming took off 1 base at V and 0 bases at J, with 14 bases between the two ends. CDR3 loop: CASSLSGGRHSGNTIYF. The CDR3 DNA is TGCGCCAGCAGCTTGAGTGGGGGGAGGCACTCTGGAAACACCATATATTTT. Complete variable domain (other parts from reference TRBV5-1 and TRBJ1-3): KAGVTQTPRYLIKTRGQQVTLSCSPISGHRSVSWYQQTPGQGLQFLFEYFSETQRNKGNFPGRFSGRQFSNSRSEMNVSTLELGDSALYLCASSLSGGRHSGNTIYFGEGSWLTVV.

This rearrangement joins TRBV7-8 to TRBJ1-5, with no clear D. The CDR3 totals 12 residues. Germline values: CDR1 SGHVS, CDR2 FQNEAQ. V shed 4 bases and J shed 7 bases, with 8 bases lying between them. CDR3 sequence (DNA): TGTGCCAGCAGCTGGAGTCTCCAGCCCCAGCATTTT. Its protein product is CASSWSLQPQHF.

The chain recombines TRBV5-5 with TRBJ1-1; no clear D gene. Germline loops: CDR1 SGHKS, CDR2 YYEKEE (reference sequence). The V gene lost 0 bases and the J gene lost 3 bases, with 6 bases spanning the gap. CDR3 length: 13 residues. The CDR3: CASSLDRDTEAFF. As DNA, the CDR3 is TGTGCCAGCAGCTTGGATCGGGACACTGAAGCTTTCTTT.

The chain links TRBV10-1 to TRBJ2-2, with D unclear. This CDR3 contains 13 residues. The germline gives CDR1 WNHNN, CDR2 SYGVQD (reference sequence). The V and J ends lost 3 bases and 2 bases respectively, with 4 bases between them. As DNA, the CDR3 is TGCGCCAGCAGTGATACAAACACCGGGGAGCTGTTTTTT. Its protein product is CASSDTNTGELFF.

The gene calls are TRBV6-5 and TRBJ1-5, with a possible D match to TRBD1 (6 bases). Trimming cost V 6 bases and J 5 bases, with 14 bases left between them. Per germline, CDR1 MNHEY and CDR2 SVGAGI. The CDR3 is made up of 14 amino acids. The CDR3 here is CASSPYRDHQPQHF. As DNA, the CDR3 is TGTGCCAGCAGCCCCTACAGGGACCATCAGCCCCAGCATTTT.

The chain combines TRBV6-5 with TRBJ1-5, with 9 bases matching TRBD1. Germline-derived CDR1 and CDR2 are MNHEY and SVGAGI. This CDR3 spans 14 amino acids. Unmatched junction bases numbered 7, after V lost 6 bases and J lost 7 bases. In DNA, the CDR3 is TGTGCCAGCAGCCGCGATACAGGGGGCCAGCCCCAGCATTTT. Its translation: CASSRDTGGQPQHF.

The V gene is TRBV25-1, the J gene TRBJ2-7; D not certain. This CDR3 region has 14 residues. V was shortened by 0 bases and J by 2 bases, with 8 bases between the two germline ends. Germline loops: CDR1 MGHDK, CDR2 SYGVNS. CDR3 protein: CASSEYNIAYEQYF. DNA for the CDR3: TGTGCCAGCAGTGAATATAATATAGCCTACGAGCAGTACTTC.

In this sample, this clone turned up once. The chain recombines TRBV21-1 with TRBJ2-2; TRBD1, the table's D call, was not compared with the DNA. TRBV21-1 is given as a pseudogene. This CDR3 is 16 amino acids long. CDR3 in DNA: TGTGCCAGCAGCACCCAACAGGGGACGAACACCGGGGAGCTGTTTTTT. Protein: CASSTQQGTNTGELFF.

This clone showed up just once. This rearrangement joins TRBV19 to TRBJ2-5; TRBD1 matches at 7 bases. With V trimmed by 3 bases and J by 3 bases, 4 bases remained unmatched. This CDR3 contains 14 residues. Germline V gene lookup returns CDR1 LNHDA and CDR2 SQIVND (reference sequence). CDR3 residues: CASSMGTEEETQYF. CDR3 sequence (DNA): TGTGCCAGTAGTATGGGGACAGAAGAAGAGACCCAGTACTTC.

The chain employs TRBV7-9 and TRBJ2-7; 9 bases map to TRBD2. V lost 1 base to trimming and J lost 5 bases; unmatched junction nucleotides: 18. The CDR3 is 19 residues long. Germline lookup yields CDR1 SEHNR and CDR2 FQNEAQ (reference sequence). CDR3 protein: CASSLESWREGRFRDEQYF. For the CDR3, the DNA is TGTGCCAGCAGCTTAGAGTCTTGGCGGGAGGGCCGTTTTCGGGACGAGCAGTACTTC.

To note about this clone: Sequence at one end of the junction differs from germline and may be a read error. This sample also contains other DNA sequences that code for the same CDR3. J is TRBJ1-2 and V is TRBV30; D uncertain. The CDR3 loop spans 13 amino acids. Germline-derived CDR1 and CDR2 are GTSNPN and SVGIG (reference sequence). The CDR3: CAWSREQVDGYTF. The CDR3 DNA is TGCGCCTGGAGTAGGGAGCAGGTGGATGGCTACACCTTC.

This clone occurred once. The rearrangement joins TRBV5-8 to TRBJ1-1; D is ambiguous. The CDR3 loop spans 13 amino acids. V shed 4 bases and J shed 0 bases, with 7 bases lying between them. CDR1 is SGHTS and CDR2 is YDEGEE in the germline V gene. CDR3 coding DNA: TGTGCCAGCAGCATAGAGATGAACACTGAAGCTTTCTTT. The encoded protein is CASSIEMNTEAFF.

This chain uses TRBV2 with TRBJ2-1, with 7 bases fitting TRBD1. Germline CDR1 and CDR2: SNHLY and FYNNEI. The length of the CDR3 is 16 residues. V gave up 5 bases and J gave up 7 bases; unmatched junction bases: 14. CDR3 sequence reads: CASSHRDSQKPNEQFF. CDR3 coding DNA: TGTGCCAGCAGTCACCGGGACAGCCAAAAACCGAATGAGCAGTTCTTC.

This clone was counted only a few times. The V gene is TRBV27, the J gene TRBJ2-2, with a possible D match to TRBD2 (6 bases). V lost 8 bases, J lost 4 bases, and 11 bases lay in between. Germline values: CDR1 MNHEY, CDR2 SMNVEV (reference sequence). The length of the CDR3 is 13 residues. The CDR3 region has the DNA TGTGCCAGCGGTGGAGGGGCCACCGGGGAGCTGTTTTTT. Its protein is CASGGGATGELFF.

This clone appeared a single time. The chain is built from TRBV19 and TRBJ1-2; 8 bases map to TRBD1. The CDR3 covers 15 residues. From germline, CDR1 is LNHDA and CDR2 SQIVND (reference sequence). The V and J ends lost 4 bases and 4 bases, in that order; junction bases with no gene match: 8. The DNA for the CDR3 is TGTGCCAGTAGTACCCCTTGGACAGGGACCTATGGCTACACCTTC. This gives the protein CASSTPWTGTYGYTF.

The rearrangement uses TRBV11-2 and TRBJ1-4; D remains ambiguous. Trimming took off 4 bases at V and 3 bases at J, with 9 bases between the two ends. This CDR3 region has 14 residues. Germline V gives CDR1 SGHAT, CDR2 FQNNGV. The CDR3 DNA is TGTGCCAGCAGCTCCGGGTCGGCTAATGAAAAACTGTTTTTT. This gives the protein CASSSGSANEKLFF.

The CDR3 bases are TGTGCCAGTAGCTGGGACAGGACGAACTATGGCTACACCTTC. Protein: CASSWDRTNYGYTF. The chain uses TRBV19 and TRBJ1-2, with 8 bases identical to TRBD1. This CDR3 is built from 14 residues. J was trimmed by 2 bases and V by 6 bases; bases with no gene match: 5. In germline, CDR1 is LNHDA, CDR2 SQIVND (reference sequence).

CDR3 in DNA: TGTGCCAGCAGCTCCTCCCGCCTAGTTGCGTCAGATACGCAGTATTTT. This encodes CASSSSRLVASDTQYF. This rearrangement joins TRBV5-4 to TRBJ2-3; D is unclear. This CDR3 contains 16 residues. Trimming took off 3 bases at V and 4 bases at J, with 18 bases between the two ends. Germline V lookup: CDR1 SGHNT, CDR2 YYREEE (reference sequence). Full variable domain (rest looked up from reference TRBV5-4 and TRBJ2-3): ETGVTQSPTHLIKTRGQQVTLRCSSQSGHNTVSWYQQALGQGPQFIFQYYREEENGRGNFPPRFSGLQFPNYSSELNVNALELDDSALYLCASSSSRLVASDTQYFGPGTRLTVL.

This sequence joins TRBV9 and TRBJ1-5; the D is unclear. Germline CDR1 and CDR2: SGDLS and YYNGEE. The CDR3 has 13 amino acids. V gave up 3 bases and J gave up 3 bases, with 7 bases separating them. Written as DNA, the CDR3 is TGTGCCAGCAGCGGAGGAAACAATCAGCCCCAGCATTTT. Its protein product is CASSGGNNQPQHF.

This sequence joins TRBV28 and TRBJ1-4; TRBD1 agrees at 9 bases. This CDR3 is 15 amino acids long. The V segment lost 4 bases and the J segment 8 bases; nucleotides outside the gene matches: 8. From germline, CDR1 is MDHEN and CDR2 SYDVKM. The CDR3 here is CASSYQGQGQEKLFF. The CDR3 DNA reads as TGTGCCAGCAGTTACCAGGGACAGGGTCAGGAAAAACTGTTTTTT.